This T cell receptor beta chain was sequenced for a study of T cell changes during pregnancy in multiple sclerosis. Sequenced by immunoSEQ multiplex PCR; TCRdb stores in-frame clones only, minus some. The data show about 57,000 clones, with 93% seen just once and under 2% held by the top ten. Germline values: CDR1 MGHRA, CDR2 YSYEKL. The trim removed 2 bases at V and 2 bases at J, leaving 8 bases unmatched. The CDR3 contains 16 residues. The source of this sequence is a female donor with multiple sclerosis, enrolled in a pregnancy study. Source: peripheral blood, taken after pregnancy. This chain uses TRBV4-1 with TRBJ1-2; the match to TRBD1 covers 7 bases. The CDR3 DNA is TGCGCCAGCAGCCAACCTACGGACAGGCTGAACTATGGCTACACCTTC. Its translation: CASSQPTDRLNYGYTF.